This T cell receptor beta chain appears in the sequencing data of a study of blood T cell repertoires in COVID-19 (TCRdb year 2020). Turning to the overall study: Samples from collaborators originated in the United States, Italy and Spain and spanned both the acute and convalescent phases of COVID-19. The material from the prospective study consisted of cDNA or gDNA derived from T cells, B-cell-depleted T cells, or PBMCs. Subjects who had been exposed to COVID-19, were actively infected with it, or had recovered from it provided the deeply sampled blood TCRbeta repertoires that made up the dataset. The repertoires were released in a freely available public database intended as a resource for research on the immune response to SARS-CoV-2. Samples came from the ongoing ImmuneRACE study (first 160 participants) plus 1,254 subjects from 6 global collaborators. A de-identified subject ID, COVID-19 status, age in years and sex were almost always included in the sample metadata. HLA class I and class II types, where available, came from metadata supplied by the sample provider rather than from assay-based typing.

Each collaborating institution followed its own protocols to collect whole blood in K2EDTA tubes. For TCRbeta analysis, collaborators shipped samples as frozen whole blood, isolated PBMCs, or DNA extracted from either of those sample types. The immunoSEQ Assay, a bias-controlled multiplex PCR, was used to amplify TCRbeta CDR3 regions from genomic DNA. The authors' pipeline ran thus. Within the assay, amplification of reference gene primers was used to estimate how many nucleated cells each sample contained. To quantify the absolute abundance of each unique TCRbeta CDR3 rearrangement, sequence reads were collapsed and filtered. For each sample, productive Simpson clonality was calculated as the square root of Simpson's diversity index over productive rearrangements. Entries here come from immuneACCESS through TCRdb and include only in-frame sequences with V and J called. Some clones fail to appear in such tables; in the studies checked, an unresolved V gene covers under half of the shortfall, and the cause of the remainder is unknown. The DNA gave D and trimming, while V, J and clone size come from that table. The sample contains 150,000 to 200,000 clones, approximately 90% of them found a single time. Clones ranked in the top ten supply under 2.5% of the sample.

Turning to this clone: Its target antigen remains unknown. No qualities accompany the bases; no much larger clone lies one base away.

CDR1 and CDR2 are read off the germline V gene as LGHNA and YSLEER. There are 14 amino acids in the CDR3, from cysteine to phenylalanine inclusive. The retained sequence is limited to the CDR3, 42 bases, with the frame set at the first base. Trimming takes 1 base from V and 1 base from J, and the germline ends sit 5 bases apart. Points the paper makes about the study in general: The amount of clinical and demographic metadata varied by source and participant and was provided uncurated.

This TCR came from a man in his sixties or seventies with active or convalescent COVID-19. Sequencing was carried out using peripheral blood. Here the chain combines TRBV4-3 and TRBJ1-5, with the D gene too uncertain to name. The encoded CDR3 is CASSQGRSNQPQHF. In nucleotide form, the sequence is TGCGCCAGCAGCCAAGGGAGAAGCAATCAGCCCCAGCATTTT.